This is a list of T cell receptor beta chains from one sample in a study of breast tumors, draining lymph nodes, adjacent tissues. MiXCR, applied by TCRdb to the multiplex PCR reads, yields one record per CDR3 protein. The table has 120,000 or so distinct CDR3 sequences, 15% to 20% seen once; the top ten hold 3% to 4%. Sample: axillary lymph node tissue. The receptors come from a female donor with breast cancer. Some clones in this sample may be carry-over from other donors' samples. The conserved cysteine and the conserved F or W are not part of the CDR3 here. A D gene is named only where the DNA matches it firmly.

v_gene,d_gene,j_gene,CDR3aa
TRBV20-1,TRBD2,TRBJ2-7,SARTSGRTYEQY
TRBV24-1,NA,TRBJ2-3,ATREASTDTQY
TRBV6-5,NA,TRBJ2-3,ASSAGIGGTDTQY
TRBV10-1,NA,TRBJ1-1,ASSVKPGDRTEAF
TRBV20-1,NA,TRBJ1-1,SARGPLNTEAF
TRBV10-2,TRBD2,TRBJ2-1,ASSPTSGFSYNEQF
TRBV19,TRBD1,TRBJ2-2,ASSITLPGQANTGELF
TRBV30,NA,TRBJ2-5,AWSSLGLGETQY
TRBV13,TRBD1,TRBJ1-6,ASSPRTGTSPLH
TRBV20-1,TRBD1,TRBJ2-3,SARGVRYGTERSDTQY
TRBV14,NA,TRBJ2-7,ASSQDSYEQY
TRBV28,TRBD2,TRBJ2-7,ASSLPGTSLGEQY
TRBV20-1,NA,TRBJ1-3,SARAGNTIY
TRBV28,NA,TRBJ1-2,ASSPRRGYT
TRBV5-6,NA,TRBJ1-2,ASSLSAGELYGYT
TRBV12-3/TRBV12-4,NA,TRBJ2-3,ASSPDSHTDTQY
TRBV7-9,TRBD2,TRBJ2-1,ASSLPRGDSEQF
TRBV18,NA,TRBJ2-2,ASSPRGETGELF
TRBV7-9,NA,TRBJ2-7,ASSLDSPGGEQY
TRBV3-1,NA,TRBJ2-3,ASSLSRGRTDTQY
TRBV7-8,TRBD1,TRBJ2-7,ASSRWTGNEQY
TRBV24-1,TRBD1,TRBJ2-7,ASSSLDRNKEYEQY
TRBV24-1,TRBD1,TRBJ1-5,ATSVFSGAGDRPTSNQPQH